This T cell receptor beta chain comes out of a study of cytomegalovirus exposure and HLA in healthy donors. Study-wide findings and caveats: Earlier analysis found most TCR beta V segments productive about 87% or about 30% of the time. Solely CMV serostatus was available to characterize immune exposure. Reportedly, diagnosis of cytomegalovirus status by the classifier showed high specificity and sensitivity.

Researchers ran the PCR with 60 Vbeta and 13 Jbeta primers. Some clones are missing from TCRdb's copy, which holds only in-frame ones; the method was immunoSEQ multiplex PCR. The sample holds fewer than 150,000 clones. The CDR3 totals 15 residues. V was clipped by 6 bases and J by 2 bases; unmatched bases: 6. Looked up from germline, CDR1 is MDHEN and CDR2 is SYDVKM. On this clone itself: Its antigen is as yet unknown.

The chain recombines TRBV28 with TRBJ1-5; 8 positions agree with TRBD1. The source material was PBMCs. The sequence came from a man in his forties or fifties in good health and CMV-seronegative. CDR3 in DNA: TGTGCCAGCAGATATACAGGGGGGCGCAATCAGCCCCAGCATTTT. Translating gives CASRYTGGRNQPQHF.